This T cell receptor beta chain was sequenced for a study of cytomegalovirus exposure and HLA in healthy donors. Turning to the study itself: According to later analysis, the same platform produced the approximately 120 validation and several hundred first-cohort repertoires.

In regard to this clone: What it binds is not known.

The validation cohort, a group of 120 subjects, included the donors and was separate from the roughly 620-subject first cohort. V lost 5 bases and J 0 bases, leaving 14 bases between the germline ends. The CDR3 is made up of 15 amino acids. The germline V gene has CDR1 MNHEY and CDR2 SVGAGI. Study-level findings and limits: In vitro confirmation showed a few CMV-associated chains to be CMV antigen specific. High sensitivity and specificity were reportedly achieved when the classifier diagnosed cytomegalovirus status.

Only in-frame clones appear in the TCRdb table, and some are missing; sequencing was by immunoSEQ multiplex PCR. The data show approximately 150,000 clones, around four fifths seen once. This TCR was sampled from a young man in good health and CMV-seropositive. V usage is TRBV6-5 and J usage is TRBJ2-7; TRBD1 might be the D (6 bases). The sequencing sample was made of PBMCs. Here the CDR3 DNA reads TGTGCCAGCAGTGTGTTCAGGGGATACTCCTACGAGCAGTACTTC. It codes for CASSVFRGYSYEQYF.